This T cell receptor (beta chain) was documented in a study of technical replicates of blood from several donors. Produced via immunoSEQ multiplex PCR; TCRdb's table is partial and in-frame only. Of tens of thousands of clones listed, 95% to 97% were seen once; the top ten hold approximately 0.3%. V dropped 2 bases and J dropped 4 bases, with 15 bases sitting between them. CDR3 length: 16 amino acids. Germline CDR1 and CDR2: SNHLY and FYNNEI. This sequence joins TRBV2 and TRBJ1-5; D is ambiguous. The source of this sequence is a human donor in good health. Sequenced input: T cells isolated from PBMCs. CDR3 sequence (DNA): TGTGCCAGCAGTGAATTCGGGGAGGGCATAAATCAGCCCCAGCATTTT. It yields the protein CASSEFGEGINQPQHF.